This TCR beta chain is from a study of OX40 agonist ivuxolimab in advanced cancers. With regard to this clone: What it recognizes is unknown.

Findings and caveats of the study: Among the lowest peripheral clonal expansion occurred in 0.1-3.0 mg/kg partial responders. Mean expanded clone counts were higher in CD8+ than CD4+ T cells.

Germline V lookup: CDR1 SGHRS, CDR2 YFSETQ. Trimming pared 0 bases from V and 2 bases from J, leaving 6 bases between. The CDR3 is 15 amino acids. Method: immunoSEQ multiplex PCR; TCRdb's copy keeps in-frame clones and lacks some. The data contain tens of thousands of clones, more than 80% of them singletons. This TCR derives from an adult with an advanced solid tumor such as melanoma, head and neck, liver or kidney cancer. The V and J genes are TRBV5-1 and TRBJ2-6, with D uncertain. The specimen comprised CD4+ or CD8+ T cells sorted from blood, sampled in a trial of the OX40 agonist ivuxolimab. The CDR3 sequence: CASSLDGTGANVLTF. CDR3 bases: TGCGCCAGCAGCTTGGATGGGACTGGGGCCAACGTCCTGACTTTC.